The clone carrying this T cell receptor beta chain has more than one count but fewer than ten. This record belongs to a study of cytomegalovirus exposure and HLA in healthy donors. Study background: From HLA-typed donors, an early data release held 70 million to 100 million unique TCRs.

PCR employed 60 Vbeta and 13 Jbeta primers. Assay: immunoSEQ multiplex PCR; the TCRdb copy retains only in-frame clones and omits some. There are 99,000 or so clones in the sample; over 9.5% occur only once, and around 5.9% lies in the top ten. The clonotype originates from a middle-aged man in good health and CMV-seropositive. Specimen: PBMCs.

CDR3 nucleotide sequence: TGTGCCAGCCGAGAAAAGAGAAGCTCCTACGAGCAGTACTTC. Amino acid sequence: CASREKRSSYEQYF. The rearrangement links TRBV18 to TRBJ2-7, with no clear D. Trimming pared 8 bases from V and 0 bases from J, leaving 14 bases between. The CDR3 loop spans 14 amino acids. Germline loops: CDR1 KGHSH, CDR2 LQKENI. Looking up the rest from reference TRBV18 and TRBJ2-7 gives the full variable domain: NAGVMQNPRHLVRRRGQEARLRCSPMKGHSHVYWYRQLPEEGLKFMVYLQKENIIDESGMPKERFSAEFPKEGPSILRIQQVVRGDSAAYFCASREKRSSYEQYFGPGTRLTVT.